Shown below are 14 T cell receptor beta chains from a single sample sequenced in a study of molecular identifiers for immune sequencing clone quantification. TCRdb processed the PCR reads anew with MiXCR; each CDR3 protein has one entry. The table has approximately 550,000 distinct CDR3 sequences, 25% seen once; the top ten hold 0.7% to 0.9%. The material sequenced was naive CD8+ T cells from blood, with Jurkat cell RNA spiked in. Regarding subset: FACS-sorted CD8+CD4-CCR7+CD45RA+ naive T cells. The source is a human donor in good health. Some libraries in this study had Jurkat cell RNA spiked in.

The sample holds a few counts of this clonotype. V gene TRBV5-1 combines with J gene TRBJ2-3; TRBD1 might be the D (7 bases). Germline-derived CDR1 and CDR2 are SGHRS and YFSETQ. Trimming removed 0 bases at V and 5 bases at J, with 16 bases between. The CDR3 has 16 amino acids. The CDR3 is CASSLAGRGVLDTQYF. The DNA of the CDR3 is TGCGCCAGCAGCTTGGCCGGCAGGGGGGTTTTAGATACGCAGTATTTT.

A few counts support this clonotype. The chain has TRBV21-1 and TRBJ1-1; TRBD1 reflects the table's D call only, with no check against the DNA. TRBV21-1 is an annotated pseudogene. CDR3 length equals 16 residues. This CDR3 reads CASSKGQLRLRTEAFF. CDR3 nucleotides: TGTGCCAGCAGCAAAGGACAGTTGAGATTGAGGACTGAAGCTTTCTTT.

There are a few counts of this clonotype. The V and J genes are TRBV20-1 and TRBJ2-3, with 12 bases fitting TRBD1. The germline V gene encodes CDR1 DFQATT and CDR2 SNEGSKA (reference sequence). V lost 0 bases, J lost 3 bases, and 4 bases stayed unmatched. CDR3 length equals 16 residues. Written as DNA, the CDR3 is TGCAGTGCTAGAGACCGGGACAGGGGGCTGACAGATACGCAGTATTTT. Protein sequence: CSARDRDRGLTDTQYF.

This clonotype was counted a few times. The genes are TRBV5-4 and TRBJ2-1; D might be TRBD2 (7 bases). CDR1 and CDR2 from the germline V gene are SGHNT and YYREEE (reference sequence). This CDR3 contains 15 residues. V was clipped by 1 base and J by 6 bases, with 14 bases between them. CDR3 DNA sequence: TGTGCCAGCAGCTTGTGGGGGGGGGCCCTCAATGAGCAGTTCTTC. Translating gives CASSLWGGALNEQFF.

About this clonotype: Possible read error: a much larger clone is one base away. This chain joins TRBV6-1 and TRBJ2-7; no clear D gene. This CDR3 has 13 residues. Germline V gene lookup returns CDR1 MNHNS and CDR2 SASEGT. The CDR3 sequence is CASSETVTYKQYF. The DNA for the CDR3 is TGTGCCAGCAGTGAAACAGTAACCTACAAGCAGTACTTC.

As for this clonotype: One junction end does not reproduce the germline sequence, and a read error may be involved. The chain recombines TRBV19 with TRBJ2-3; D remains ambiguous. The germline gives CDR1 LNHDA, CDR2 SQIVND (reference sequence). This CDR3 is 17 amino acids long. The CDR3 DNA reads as TGTACCAGTAGTATAGTCGGCGCCCGACCTAGCACAGATACGCAGTATTTT. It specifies CTSSIVGARPSTDTQYF.

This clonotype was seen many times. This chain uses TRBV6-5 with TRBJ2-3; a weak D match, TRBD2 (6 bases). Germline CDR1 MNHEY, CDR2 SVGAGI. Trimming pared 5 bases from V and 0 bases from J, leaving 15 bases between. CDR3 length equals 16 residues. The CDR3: CASSGATSLSTDTQYF. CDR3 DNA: TGTGCCAGCAGTGGCGCGACTAGTTTGAGCACAGATACGCAGTATTTT.

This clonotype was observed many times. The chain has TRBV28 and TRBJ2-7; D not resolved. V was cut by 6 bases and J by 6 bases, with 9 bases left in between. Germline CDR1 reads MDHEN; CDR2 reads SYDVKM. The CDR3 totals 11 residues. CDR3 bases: TGTGCCAGCAGGACCATGGGCGAGCAGTACTTC. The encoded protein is CASRTMGEQYF.

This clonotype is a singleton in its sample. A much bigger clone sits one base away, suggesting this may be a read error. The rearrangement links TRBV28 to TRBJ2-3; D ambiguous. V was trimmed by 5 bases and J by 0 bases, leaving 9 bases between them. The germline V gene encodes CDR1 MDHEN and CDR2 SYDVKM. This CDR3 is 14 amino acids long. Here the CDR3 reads CASSPRLSTDTQYF. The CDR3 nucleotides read TGTGCCAGCAGTCCAAGACTGAGCACAGATACGCAGTATTTT.

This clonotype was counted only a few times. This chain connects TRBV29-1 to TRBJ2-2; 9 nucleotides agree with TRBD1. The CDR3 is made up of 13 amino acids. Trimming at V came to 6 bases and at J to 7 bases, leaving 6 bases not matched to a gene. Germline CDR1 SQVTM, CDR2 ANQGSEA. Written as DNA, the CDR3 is TGCAGCGTCACAACAGGGGGCATCGGGGAGCTGTTTTTT. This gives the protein CSVTTGGIGELFF.

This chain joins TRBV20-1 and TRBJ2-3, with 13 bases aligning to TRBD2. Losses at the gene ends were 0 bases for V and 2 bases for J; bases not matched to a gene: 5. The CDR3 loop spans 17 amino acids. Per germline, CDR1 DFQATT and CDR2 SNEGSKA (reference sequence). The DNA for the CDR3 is TGCAGTGCTAGAGATATGACTAGCGGGGGGCACACAGATACGCAGTATTTT. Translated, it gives CSARDMTSGGHTDTQYF.

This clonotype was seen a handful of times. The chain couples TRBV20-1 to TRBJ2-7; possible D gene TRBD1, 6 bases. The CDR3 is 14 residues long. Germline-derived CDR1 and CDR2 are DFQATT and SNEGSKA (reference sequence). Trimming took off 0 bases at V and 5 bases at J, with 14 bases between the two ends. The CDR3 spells CSAREVRGTHEQYF. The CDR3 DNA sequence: TGCAGTGCTAGAGAGGTCAGGGGTACCCACGAGCAGTACTTC.

The CDR3 DNA reads as TGTGCCAGTAGTATAGTGGGCAGGGTGACAGGAACGGAAGGCGAGCAGTACTTC. It is translated as CASSIVGRVTGTEGEQYF. This chain uses TRBV19 with TRBJ2-7; tentatively, D is TRBD1 (6 bases). CDR3 length: 18 amino acids. The V end was cut by 1 base, the J end by 6 bases, with 25 bases between. Germline loops: CDR1 LNHDA, CDR2 SQIVND (reference sequence).

The CDR3: CAWSDQFGILSNQPQHF. The CDR3 bases are TGTGCCTGGAGCGATCAATTCGGAATTCTAAGCAATCAGCCCCAGCATTTT. This sequence joins TRBV30 and TRBJ1-5; D gene uncertain. V was clipped by 3 bases and J by 1 base, with 19 bases between them. The germline gives CDR1 GTSNPN, CDR2 SVGIG (reference sequence). The CDR3 loop spans 17 amino acids. The full variable domain, rest sourced from reference TRBV30 and TRBJ1-5, is SQTIHQWPATLVQPVGSPLSLECTVEGTSNPNLYWYRQAAGRGLQLLFYSVGIGQISSEVPQNLSASRPQDRQFILSSKKLLLSDSGFYLCAWSDQFGILSNQPQHFGDGTRLSIL.